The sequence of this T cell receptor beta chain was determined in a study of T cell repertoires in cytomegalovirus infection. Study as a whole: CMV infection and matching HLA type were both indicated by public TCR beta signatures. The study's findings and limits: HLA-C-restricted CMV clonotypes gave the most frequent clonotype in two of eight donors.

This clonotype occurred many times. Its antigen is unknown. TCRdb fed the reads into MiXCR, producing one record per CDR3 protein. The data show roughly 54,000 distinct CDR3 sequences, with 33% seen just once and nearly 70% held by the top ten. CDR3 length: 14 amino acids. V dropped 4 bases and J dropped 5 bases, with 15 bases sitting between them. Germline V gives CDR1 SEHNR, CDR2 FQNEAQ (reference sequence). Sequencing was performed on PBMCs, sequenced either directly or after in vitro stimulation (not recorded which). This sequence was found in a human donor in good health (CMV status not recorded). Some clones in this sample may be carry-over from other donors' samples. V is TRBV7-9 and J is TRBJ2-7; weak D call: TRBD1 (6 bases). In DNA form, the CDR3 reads TGTGCCAGCAGCTCACAGGGAGACGGGAACGAGCAGTACTTC. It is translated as CASSSQGDGNEQYF.